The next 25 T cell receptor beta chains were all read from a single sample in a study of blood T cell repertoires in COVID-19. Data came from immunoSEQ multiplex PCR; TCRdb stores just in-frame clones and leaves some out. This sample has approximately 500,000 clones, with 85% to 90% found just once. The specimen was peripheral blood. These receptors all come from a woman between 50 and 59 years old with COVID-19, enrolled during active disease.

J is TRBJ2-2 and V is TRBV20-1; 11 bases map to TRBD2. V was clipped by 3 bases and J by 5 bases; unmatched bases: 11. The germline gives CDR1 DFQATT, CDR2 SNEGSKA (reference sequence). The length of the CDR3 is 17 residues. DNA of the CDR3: TGCAGTGCTAGTTTACCGGTGACTAGCGGGGTGACCGGGGAGCTGTTTTTT. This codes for CSASLPVTSGVTGELFF.

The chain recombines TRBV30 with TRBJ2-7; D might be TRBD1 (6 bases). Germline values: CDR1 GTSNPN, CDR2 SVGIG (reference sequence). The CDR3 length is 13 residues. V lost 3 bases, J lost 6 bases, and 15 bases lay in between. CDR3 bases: TGTGCCTGGAGCCCAGGGGTCGGAGCCGAGCAGTACTTC. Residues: CAWSPGVGAEQYF.

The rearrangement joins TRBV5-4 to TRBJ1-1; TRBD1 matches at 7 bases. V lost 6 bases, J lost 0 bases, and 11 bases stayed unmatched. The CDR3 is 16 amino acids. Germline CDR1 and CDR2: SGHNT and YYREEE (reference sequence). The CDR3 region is CASTSPRQGLNTEAFF. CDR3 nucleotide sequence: TGTGCCAGCACCAGTCCGAGACAGGGCCTGAACACTGAAGCTTTCTTT.

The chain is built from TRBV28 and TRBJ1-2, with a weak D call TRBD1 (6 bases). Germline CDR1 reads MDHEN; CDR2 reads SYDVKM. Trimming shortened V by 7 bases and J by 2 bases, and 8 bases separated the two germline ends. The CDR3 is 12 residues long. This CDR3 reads CASIGGNYGYTF. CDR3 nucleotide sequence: TGTGCCAGCATAGGGGGAAACTATGGCTACACCTTC.

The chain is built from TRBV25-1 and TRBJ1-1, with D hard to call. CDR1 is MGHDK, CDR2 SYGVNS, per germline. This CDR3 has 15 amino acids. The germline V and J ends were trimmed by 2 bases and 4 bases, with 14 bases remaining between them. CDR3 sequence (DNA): TGTGCCAGCAGTGAACACTCAGATCGGGGCACTGAAGCTTTCTTT. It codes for CASSEHSDRGTEAFF.

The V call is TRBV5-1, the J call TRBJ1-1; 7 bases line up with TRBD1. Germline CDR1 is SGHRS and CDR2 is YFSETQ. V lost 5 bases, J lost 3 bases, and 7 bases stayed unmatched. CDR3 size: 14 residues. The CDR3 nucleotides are TGCGCCAGCAGTAGGACGGGACAGCACACTGAAGCTTTCTTT. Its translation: CASSRTGQHTEAFF.

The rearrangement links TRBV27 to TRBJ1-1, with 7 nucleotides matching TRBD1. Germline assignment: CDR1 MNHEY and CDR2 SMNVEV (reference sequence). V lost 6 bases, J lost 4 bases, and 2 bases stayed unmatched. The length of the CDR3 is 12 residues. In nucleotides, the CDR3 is TGTGCCAGCAGCCACAGGGGCACTGAAGCTTTCTTT. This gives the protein CASSHRGTEAFF.

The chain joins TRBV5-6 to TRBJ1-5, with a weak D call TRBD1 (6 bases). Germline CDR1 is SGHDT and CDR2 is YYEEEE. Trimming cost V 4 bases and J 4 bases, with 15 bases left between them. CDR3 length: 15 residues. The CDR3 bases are TGTGCCAGCAGCCAGAACAGGGTGGCAAATCAGCCCCAGCATTTT. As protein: CASSQNRVANQPQHF.

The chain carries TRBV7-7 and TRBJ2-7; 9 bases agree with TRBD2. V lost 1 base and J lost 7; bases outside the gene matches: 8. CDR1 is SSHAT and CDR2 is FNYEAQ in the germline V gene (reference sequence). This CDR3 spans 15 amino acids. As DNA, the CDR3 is TGTGCCAGCAGCTTAGGCGGGGGGGCCGGTGAGGAGCAGTACTTC. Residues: CASSLGGGAGEEQYF.

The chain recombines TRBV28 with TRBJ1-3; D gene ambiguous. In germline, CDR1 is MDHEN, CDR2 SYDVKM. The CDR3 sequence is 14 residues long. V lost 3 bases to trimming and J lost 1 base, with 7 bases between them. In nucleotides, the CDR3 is TGTGCCAGCAGTTTCCGGTTTTCTGGAAACACCATATATTTT. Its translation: CASSFRFSGNTIYF.

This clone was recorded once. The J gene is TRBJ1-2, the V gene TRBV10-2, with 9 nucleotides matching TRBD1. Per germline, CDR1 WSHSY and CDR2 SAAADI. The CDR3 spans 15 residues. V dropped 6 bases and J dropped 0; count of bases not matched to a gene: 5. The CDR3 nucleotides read TGCGCCAGCAGGGGACAGGGCCTAGCTAACTATGGCTACACCTTC. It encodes CASRGQGLANYGYTF.

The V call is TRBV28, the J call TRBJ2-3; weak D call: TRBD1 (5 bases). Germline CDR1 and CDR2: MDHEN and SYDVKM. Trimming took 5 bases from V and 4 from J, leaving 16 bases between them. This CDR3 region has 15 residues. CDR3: CASSRAQGMADTQYF. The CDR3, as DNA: TGTGCCAGCAGTCGTGCCCAGGGAATGGCAGATACGCAGTATTTT.

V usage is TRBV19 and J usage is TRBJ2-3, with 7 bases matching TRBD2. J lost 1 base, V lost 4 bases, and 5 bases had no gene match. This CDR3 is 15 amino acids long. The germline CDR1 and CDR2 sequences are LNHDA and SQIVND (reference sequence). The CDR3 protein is CASSTSAGGTDTQYF. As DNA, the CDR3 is TGTGCCAGTAGTACGTCGGCGGGAGGCACAGATACGCAGTATTTT.

DNA for the CDR3: TGTGCCAGTGCCCCAACAAACCACACTGAAGCTTTCTTT. Protein sequence: CASAPTNHTEAFF. The V gene is TRBV19, the J gene TRBJ1-1; no definite D call. Germline lookup yields CDR1 LNHDA and CDR2 SQIVND (reference sequence). The CDR3 runs to 13 residues. V was pared by 8 bases and J by 3 bases, with 13 bases between.

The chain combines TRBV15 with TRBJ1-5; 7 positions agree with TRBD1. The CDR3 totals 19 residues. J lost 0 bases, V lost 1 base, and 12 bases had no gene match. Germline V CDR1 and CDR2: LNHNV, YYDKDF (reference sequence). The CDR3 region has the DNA TGTGCCACCAGCAGAGGCCAGCAGGACAGGTTGTATAGCAATCAGCCCCAGCATTTT. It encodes CATSRGQQDRLYSNQPQHF.

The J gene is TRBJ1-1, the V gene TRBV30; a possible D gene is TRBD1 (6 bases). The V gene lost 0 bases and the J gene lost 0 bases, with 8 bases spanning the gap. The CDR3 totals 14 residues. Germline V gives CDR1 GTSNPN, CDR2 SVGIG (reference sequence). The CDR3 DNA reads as TGTGCCTGGAGTGTGGGGACAATGAACACTGAAGCTTTCTTT. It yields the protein CAWSVGTMNTEAFF. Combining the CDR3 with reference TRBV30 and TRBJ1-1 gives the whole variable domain SQTIHQWPATLVQPVGSPLSLECTVEGTSNPNLYWYRQAAGRGLQLLFYSVGIGQISSEVPQNLSASRPQDRQFILSSKKLLLSDSGFYLCAWSVGTMNTEAFFGQGTRLTVV.

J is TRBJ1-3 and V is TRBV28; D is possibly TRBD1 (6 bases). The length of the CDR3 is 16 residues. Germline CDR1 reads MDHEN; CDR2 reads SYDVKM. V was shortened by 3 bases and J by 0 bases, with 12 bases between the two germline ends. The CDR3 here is CASSLRTATSGNTIYF. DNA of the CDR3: TGTGCCAGCAGTTTGAGGACAGCAACCTCTGGAAACACCATATATTTT.

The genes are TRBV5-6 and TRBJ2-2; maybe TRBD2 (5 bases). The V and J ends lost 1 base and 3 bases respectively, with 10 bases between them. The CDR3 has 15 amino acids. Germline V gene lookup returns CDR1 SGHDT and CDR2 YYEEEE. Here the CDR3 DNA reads TGTGCCAGCAGCTTGCGGGCCGGGGACACCGGGGAGCTGTTTTTT. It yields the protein CASSLRAGDTGELFF.

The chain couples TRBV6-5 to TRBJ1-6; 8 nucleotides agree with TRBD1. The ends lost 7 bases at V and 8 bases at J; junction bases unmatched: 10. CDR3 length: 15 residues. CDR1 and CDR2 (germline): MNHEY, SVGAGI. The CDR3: CASNFPGGGYSPLHF. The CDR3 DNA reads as TGTGCCAGCAATTTCCCAGGGGGCGGATATTCACCCCTCCACTTT.

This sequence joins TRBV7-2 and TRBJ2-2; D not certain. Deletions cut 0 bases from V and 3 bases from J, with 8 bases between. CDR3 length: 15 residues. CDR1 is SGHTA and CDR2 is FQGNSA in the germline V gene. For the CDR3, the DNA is TGTGCCAGCAGCTTAGCCGACTTCTACACCGGGGAGCTGTTTTTT. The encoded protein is CASSLADFYTGELFF.

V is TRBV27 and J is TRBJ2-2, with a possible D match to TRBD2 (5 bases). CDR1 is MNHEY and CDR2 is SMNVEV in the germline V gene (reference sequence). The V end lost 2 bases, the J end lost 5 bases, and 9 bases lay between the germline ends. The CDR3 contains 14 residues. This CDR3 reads CASSLIATTGELFF. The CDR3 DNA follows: TGTGCCAGCAGTTTAATAGCGACTACCGGGGAGCTGTTTTTT.

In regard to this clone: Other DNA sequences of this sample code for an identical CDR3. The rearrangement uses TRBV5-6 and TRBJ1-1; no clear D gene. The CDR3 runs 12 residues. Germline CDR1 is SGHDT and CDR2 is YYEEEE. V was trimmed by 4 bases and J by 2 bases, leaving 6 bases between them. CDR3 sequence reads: CASSLLNTEAFF. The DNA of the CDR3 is TGTGCCAGCAGCCTGCTAAACACTGAAGCTTTCTTT.

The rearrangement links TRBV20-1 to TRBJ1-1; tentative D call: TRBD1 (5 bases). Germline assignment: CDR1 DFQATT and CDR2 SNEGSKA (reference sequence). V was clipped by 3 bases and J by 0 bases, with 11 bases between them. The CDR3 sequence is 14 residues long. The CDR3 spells CSASSRTMNTEAFF. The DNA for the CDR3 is TGCAGTGCTAGTAGCCGGACAATGAACACTGAAGCTTTCTTT.

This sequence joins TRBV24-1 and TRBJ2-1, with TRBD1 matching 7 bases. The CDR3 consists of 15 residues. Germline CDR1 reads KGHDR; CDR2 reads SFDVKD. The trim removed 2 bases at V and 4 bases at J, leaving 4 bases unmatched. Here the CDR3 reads CATSDSRDRYNEQFF. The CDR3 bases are TGTGCCACCAGTGATTCCCGGGACAGATACAATGAGCAGTTCTTC.

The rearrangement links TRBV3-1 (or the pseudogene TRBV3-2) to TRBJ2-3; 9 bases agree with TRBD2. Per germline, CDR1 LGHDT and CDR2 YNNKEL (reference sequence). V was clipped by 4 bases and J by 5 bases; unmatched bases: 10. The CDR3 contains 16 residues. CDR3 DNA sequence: TGTGCCAGCAGCCTCGTAGCGGGGGCCCCGAAAGATACGCAGTATTTT. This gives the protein CASSLVAGAPKDTQYF.